The subject of this entry is one T cell receptor beta chain. The assay was immunoSEQ multiplex PCR, and TCRdb's table has in-frame clones only and misses some. This table holds approximately 100,000 clones, around 83% found once. The entry originates in a study of radiotherapy plus CTLA-4 blockade in lung cancer. The CDR3 loop spans 15 amino acids. The germline CDR1 and CDR2 sequences are GTSNPN and SVGIG (reference sequence). V lost 2 bases to trimming and J lost 5 bases, with 17 bases between them. This TCR derives from a human donor with non-small cell lung cancer who had a partial response to radiotherapy plus ipilimumab. Sequencing was performed on peripheral blood, taken from a patient treated with radiotherapy plus ipilimumab. The J gene is TRBJ2-3, the V gene TRBV30, with D possibly TRBD2 on 7 matching bases. CDR3 in amino acids: CAWSRGWEGEDTQYF. The CDR3 coding sequence is TGTGCCTGGAGTAGAGGGTGGGAGGGGGAAGATACGCAGTATTTT.